This T cell receptor (beta chain) was identified during a study of cytomegalovirus exposure and HLA in healthy donors. Study-wide findings and caveats: Rarity held for most TCR sequences, but there were some public TCRs that occurred in many donors. The number of N-insertions in an Asian-associated ancestry cluster was reportedly below the approximately 700-donor mean in a later analysis.

Comment on this clone: The target antigen is unknown.

Every donor was a healthy person donating bone marrow. PCR amplification relied on 60 Vbeta primers (plus 13 Jbeta primers). Profiled with immunoSEQ multiplex PCR; TCRdb holds only in-frame clones, not every one. The sample has over 100,000 clones, approximately 87% seen once. The CDR3 length is 16 residues. Trimming cost V 4 bases and J 2 bases, with 18 bases left between them. Germline V gene sequence: CDR1 SEHNR, CDR2 FQNEAQ (reference sequence). The source is a man aged 40-49 years in good health and CMV-seronegative. Material for sequencing was PBMCs. V gene TRBV7-9 combines with J gene TRBJ2-7; a possible D gene is TRBD1 (6 bases). CDR3 residues: CASSSGRQVLTYEQYF. The CDR3 region has the DNA TGTGCCAGCAGCTCCGGACGACAGGTCTTAACCTACGAGCAGTACTTC.